The clone carrying this T cell receptor beta chain was counted a few times. The antigen is undetermined. The sample's treatment: oral pan-JAK inhibitor, 5-10 mg twice daily. Alopecia areata patients provided lesional scalp punch biopsies and peripheral blood, both collected for the study. These data originate in a study of CD8+ T cells in alopecia areata. Study results and caveats: An increase in clonality over normal scalp was evident in lesional scalp, especially alopecia totalis/universalis.

RNA extraction was followed by reverse transcription into cDNA, which acted as the sequencing template. Method: immunoSEQ multiplex PCR; TCRdb's copy keeps in-frame clones and lacks some. The sample contains roughly 150,000 clones, nearly 55% of which appear only once. CDR3 length equals 14 residues. The germline CDR1 and CDR2 sequences are MNHEY and SVGAGI. J lost 6 bases, V lost 7 bases, and 7 bases had no gene match. V gene TRBV6-5 combines with J gene TRBJ2-1; 9 bases are shared with TRBD1. The receptor comes from a human donor with alopecia areata. The material sequenced was CD8+ T cells sorted from blood, taken at week 4, from a patient treated with tofacitinib. CDR3 DNA: TGTGCCAGCACCCCCGGGACAGGGATCAATGAGCAGTTCTTC. This codes for CASTPGTGINEQFF.